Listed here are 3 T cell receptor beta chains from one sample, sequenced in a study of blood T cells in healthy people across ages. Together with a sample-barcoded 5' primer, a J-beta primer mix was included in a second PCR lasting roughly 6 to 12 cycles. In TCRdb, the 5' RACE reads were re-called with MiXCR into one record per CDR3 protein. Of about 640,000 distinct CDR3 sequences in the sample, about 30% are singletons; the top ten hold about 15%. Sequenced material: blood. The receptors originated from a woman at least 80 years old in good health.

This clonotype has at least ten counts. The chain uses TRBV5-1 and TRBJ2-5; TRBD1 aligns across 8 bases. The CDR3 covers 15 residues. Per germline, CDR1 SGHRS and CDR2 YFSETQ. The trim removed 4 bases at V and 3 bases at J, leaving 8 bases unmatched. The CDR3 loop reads CASSPGGTGEETQYF. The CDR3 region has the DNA TGCGCCAGCAGCCCGGGTGGGACAGGAGAAGAGACCCAGTACTTC.

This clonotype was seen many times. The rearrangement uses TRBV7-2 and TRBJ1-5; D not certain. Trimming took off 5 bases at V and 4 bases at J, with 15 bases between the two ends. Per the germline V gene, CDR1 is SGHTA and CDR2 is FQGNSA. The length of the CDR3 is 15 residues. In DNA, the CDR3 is TGTGCCAGCAGCCCGGCACACGGGCGGAATCAGCCCCAGCATTTT. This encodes CASSPAHGRNQPQHF.

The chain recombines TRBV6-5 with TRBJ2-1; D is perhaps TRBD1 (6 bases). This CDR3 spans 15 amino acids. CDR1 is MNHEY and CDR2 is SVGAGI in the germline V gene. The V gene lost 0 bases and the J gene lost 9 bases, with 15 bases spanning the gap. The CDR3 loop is CASSYSGGQFSEQFF. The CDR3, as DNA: TGTGCCAGCAGTTACTCTGGAGGACAGTTCAGTGAGCAGTTCTTC.